This T cell receptor (beta chain) was sequenced during a study of T cells in Graves' hyperthyroidism and ophthalmopathy. Amplification of TCR beta CDR3 regions was performed using RNA transcripts as template. The HTBI primer set drove a first-round RT-PCR of the TCR CDR3. One entry per CDR3 protein, called by TCRdb with MiXCR from the multiplex PCR reads. The sample carries about 500,000 distinct CDR3 sequences, around 50% recorded once. CDR1 and CDR2 (germline): SQVTM, ANQGSEA. V lost 8 bases to trimming and J lost 3 bases, with 20 bases between them. There are 14 residues in the CDR3. Sequencing used peripheral blood or thyroid tissue (not recorded which). The chain links TRBV29-1 to TRBJ2-7; D may match TRBD1 or TRBD2 (5 bases each). The clonotype originates from an adult woman with Graves' disease, either hyperthyroidism or ophthalmopathy (not recorded which). CDR3 loop: CSQDGGSWGYEQYF. The CDR3 DNA is TGCAGCCAAGATGGGGGAAGCTGGGGCTACGAGCAGTACTTC.